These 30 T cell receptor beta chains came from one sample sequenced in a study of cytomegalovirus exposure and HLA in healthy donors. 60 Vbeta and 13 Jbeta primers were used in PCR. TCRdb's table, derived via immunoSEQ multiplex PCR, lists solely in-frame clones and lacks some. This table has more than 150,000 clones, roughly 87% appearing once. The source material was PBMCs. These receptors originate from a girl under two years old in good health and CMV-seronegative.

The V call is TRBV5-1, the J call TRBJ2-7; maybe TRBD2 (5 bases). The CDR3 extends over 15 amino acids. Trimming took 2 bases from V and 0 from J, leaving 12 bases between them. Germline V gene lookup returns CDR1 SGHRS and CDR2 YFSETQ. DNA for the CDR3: TGCGCCAGCAGCTTCGACACTAGTTACTCCTACGAGCAGTACTTC. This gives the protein CASSFDTSYSYEQYF. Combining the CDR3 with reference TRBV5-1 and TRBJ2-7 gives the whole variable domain KAGVTQTPRYLIKTRGQQVTLSCSPISGHRSVSWYQQTPGQGLQFLFEYFSETQRNKGNFPGRFSGRQFSNSRSEMNVSTLELGDSALYLCASSFDTSYSYEQYFGPGTRLTVT.

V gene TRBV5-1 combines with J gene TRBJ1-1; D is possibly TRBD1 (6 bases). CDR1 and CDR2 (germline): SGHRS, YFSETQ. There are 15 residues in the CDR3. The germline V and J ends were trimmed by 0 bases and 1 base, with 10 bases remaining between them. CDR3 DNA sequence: TGCGCCAGCAGCTTGGAACTACAGGGGAACACTGAAGCTTTCTTT. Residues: CASSLELQGNTEAFF.

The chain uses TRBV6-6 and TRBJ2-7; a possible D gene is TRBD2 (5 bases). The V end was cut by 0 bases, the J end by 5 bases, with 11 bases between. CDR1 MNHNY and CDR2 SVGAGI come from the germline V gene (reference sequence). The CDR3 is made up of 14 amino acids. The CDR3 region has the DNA TGTGCCAGCAGTTACTCTCTGGGGAGCGACGAGCAGTACTTC. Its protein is CASSYSLGSDEQYF.

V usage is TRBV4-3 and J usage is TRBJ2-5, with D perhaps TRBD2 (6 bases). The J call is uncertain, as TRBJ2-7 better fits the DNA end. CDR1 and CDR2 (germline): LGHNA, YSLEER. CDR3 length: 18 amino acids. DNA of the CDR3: TGCGCCAGCAGCCAAGAGTTTAGAGGGAGGACAAACCTATACGAGCAGTACTTC. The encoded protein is CASSQEFRGRTNLYEQYF.

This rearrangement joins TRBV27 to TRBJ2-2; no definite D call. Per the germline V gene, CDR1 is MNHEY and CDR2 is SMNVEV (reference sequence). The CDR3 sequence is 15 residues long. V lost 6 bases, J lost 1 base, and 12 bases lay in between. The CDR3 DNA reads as TGTGCCAGCAGCTCCTTTTCCCTGAACACCGGGGAGCTGTTTTTT. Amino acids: CASSSFSLNTGELFF.

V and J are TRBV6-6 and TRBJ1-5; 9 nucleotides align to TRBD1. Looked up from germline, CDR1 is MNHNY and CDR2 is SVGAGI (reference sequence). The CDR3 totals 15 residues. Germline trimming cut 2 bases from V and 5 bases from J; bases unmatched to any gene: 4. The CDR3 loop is CASSYVTGGDQPQHF. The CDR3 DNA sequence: TGTGCCAGCAGTTACGTGACAGGGGGAGATCAGCCCCAGCATTTT.

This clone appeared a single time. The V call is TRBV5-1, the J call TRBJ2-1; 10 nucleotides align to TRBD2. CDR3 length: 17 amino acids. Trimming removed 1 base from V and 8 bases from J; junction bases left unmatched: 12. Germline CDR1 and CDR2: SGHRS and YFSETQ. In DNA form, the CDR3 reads TGCGCCAGCAGCTTGCCGGGGACTAGCGCCTTAGTCGATGAGCAGTTCTTC. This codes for CASSLPGTSALVDEQFF.

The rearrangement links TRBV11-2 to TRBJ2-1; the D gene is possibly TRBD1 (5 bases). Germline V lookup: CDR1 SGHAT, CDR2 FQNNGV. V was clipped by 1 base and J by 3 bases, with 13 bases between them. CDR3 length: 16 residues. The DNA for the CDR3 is TGTGCCAGCAGCTTAGTGAAAGGGGTGGGCTACAATGAGCAGTTCTTC. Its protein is CASSLVKGVGYNEQFF.

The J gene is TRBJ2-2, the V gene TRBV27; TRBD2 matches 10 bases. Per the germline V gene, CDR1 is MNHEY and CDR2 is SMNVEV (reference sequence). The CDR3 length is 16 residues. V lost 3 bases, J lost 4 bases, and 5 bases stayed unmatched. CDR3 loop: CASSFISGRATGELFF. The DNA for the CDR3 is TGTGCCAGCAGTTTTATAAGCGGGAGGGCCACCGGGGAGCTGTTTTTT.

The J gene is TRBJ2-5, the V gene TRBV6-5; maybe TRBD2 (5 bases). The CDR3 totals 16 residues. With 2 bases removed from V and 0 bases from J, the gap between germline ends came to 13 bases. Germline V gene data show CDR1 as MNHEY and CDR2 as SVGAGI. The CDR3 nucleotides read TGTGCCAGCAGTTACAAGGTAGCGAGGGACCAAGAGACCCAGTACTTC. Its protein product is CASSYKVARDQETQYF.

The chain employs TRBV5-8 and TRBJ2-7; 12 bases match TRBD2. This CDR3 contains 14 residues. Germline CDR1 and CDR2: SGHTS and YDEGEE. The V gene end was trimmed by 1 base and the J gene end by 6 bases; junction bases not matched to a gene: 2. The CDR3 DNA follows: TGTGCCAGCAGCTTGCTAGCGGGAGGGCCCGAGCAGTACTTC. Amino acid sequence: CASSLLAGGPEQYF. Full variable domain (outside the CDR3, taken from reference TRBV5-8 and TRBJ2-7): EAGVTQSPTHLIKTRGQQATLRCSPISGHTSVYWYQQALGLGLQFLLWYDEGEERNRGNFPPRFSGRQFPNYSSELNVNALELEDSALYLCASSLLAGGPEQYFGPGTRLTVT.

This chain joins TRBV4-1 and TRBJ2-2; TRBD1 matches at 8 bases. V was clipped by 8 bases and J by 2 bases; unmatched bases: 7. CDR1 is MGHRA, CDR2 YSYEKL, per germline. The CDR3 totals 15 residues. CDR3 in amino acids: CASGLDRANTGELFF. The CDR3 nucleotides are TGCGCCAGCGGACTGGACAGGGCAAACACCGGGGAGCTGTTTTTT.

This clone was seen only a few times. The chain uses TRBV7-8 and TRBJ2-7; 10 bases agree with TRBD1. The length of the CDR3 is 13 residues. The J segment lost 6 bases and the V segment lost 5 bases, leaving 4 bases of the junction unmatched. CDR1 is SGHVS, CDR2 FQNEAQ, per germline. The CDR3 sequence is CASSPGQGLEQYF. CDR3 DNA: TGTGCCAGCAGCCCGGGACAGGGGCTCGAGCAGTACTTC.

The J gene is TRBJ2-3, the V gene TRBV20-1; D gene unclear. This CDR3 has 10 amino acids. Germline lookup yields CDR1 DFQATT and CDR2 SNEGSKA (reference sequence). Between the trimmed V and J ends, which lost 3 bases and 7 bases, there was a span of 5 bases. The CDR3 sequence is CSASYYTQYF. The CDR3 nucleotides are TGCAGTGCTAGTTACTATACGCAGTATTTT.

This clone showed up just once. CDR3 coding DNA: TGTGCCAGTAGTATTCCGAGACAGGGTCTCGGGGAGCTGTTTTTT. This codes for CASSIPRQGLGELFF. The chain has TRBV19 and TRBJ2-2; TRBD1 agrees at 7 bases. V was clipped by 3 bases and J by 7 bases; unmatched bases: 8. The length of the CDR3 is 15 residues. Germline V gives CDR1 LNHDA, CDR2 SQIVND (reference sequence).

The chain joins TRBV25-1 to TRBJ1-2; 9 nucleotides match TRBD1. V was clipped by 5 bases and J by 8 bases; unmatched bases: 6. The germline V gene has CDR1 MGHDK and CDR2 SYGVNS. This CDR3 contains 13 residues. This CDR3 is CASSPGQGRGYTF. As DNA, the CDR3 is TGTGCCAGCAGTCCGGGACAGGGAAGAGGCTACACCTTC.

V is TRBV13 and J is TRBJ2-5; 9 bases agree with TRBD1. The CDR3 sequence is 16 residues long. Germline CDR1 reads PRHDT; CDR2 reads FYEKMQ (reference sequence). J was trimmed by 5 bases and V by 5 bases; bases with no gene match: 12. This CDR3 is CASSATLTGGRETQYF. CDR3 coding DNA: TGTGCCAGCAGCGCCACTTTAACAGGGGGCAGGGAGACCCAGTACTTC.

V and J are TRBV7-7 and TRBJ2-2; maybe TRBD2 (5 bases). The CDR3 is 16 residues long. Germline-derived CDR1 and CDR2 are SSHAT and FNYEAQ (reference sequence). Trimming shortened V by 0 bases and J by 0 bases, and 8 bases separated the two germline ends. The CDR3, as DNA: TGTGCCAGCAGCTTAGCGGAGGTTCCGAACACCGGGGAGCTGTTTTTT. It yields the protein CASSLAEVPNTGELFF.

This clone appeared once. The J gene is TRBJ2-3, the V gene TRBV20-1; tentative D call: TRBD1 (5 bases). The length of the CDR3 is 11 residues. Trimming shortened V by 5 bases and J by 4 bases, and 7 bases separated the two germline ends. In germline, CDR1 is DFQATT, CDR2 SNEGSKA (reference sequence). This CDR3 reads CSAGAADTQYF. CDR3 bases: TGCAGTGCTGGGGCGGCAGATACGCAGTATTTT.

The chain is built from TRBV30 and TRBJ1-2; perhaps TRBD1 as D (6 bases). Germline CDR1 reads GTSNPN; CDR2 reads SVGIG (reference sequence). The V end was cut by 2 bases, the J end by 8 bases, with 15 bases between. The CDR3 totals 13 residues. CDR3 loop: CAWSKGGGQGYTF. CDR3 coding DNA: TGTGCCTGGAGTAAAGGCGGGGGGCAGGGCTACACCTTC.

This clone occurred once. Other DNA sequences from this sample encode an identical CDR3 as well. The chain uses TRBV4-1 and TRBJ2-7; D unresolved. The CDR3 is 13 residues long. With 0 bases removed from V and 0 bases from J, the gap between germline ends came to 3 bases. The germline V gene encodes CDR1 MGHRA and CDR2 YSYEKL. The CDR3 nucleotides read TGCGCCAGCAGCCAAGACCACTCCTACGAGCAGTACTTC. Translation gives CASSQDHSYEQYF.

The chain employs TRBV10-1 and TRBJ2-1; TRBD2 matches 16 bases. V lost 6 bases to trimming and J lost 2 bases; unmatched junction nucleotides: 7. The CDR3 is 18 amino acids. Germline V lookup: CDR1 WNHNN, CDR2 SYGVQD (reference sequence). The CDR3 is CASSSGTSGGAPYNEQFF. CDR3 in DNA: TGCGCCAGCAGCTCCGGGACTAGCGGGGGGGCCCCCTACAATGAGCAGTTCTTC.

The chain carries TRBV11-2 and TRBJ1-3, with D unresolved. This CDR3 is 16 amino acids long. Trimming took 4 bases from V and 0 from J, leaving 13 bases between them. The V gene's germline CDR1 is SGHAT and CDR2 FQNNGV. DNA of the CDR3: TGTGCCAGCAGCTACCCGGGTTCCCCCTCTGGAAACACCATATATTTT. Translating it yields CASSYPGSPSGNTIYF.

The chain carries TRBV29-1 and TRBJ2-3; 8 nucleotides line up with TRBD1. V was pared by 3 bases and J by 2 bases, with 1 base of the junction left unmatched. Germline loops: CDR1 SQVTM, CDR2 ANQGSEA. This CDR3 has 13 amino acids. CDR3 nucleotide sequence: TGCAGCGTTGAGGGACAGGCCACAGATACGCAGTATTTT. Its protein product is CSVEGQATDTQYF.

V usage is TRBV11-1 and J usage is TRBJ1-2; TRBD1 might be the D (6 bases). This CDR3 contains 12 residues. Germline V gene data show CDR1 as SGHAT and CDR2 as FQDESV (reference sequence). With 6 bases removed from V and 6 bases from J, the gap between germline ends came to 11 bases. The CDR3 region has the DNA TGTGCCAGCAGTCAAAACAGGGATGGCTACACCTTC. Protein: CASSQNRDGYTF.

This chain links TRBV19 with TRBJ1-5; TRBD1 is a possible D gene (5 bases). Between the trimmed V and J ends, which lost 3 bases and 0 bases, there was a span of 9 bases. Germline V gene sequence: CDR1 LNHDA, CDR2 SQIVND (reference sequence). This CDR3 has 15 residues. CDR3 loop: CASSIMGGSNQPQHF. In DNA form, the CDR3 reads TGTGCCAGTAGTATCATGGGGGGTAGCAATCAGCCCCAGCATTTT.

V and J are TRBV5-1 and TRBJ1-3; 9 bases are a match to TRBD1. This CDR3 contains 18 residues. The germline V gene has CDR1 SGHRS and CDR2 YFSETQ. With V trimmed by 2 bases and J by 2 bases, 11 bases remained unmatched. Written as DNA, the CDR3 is TGCGCCAGCAGCTTCGGACAGGGGAGTGTAGCCCCTGGAAACACCATATATTTT. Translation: CASSFGQGSVAPGNTIYF.

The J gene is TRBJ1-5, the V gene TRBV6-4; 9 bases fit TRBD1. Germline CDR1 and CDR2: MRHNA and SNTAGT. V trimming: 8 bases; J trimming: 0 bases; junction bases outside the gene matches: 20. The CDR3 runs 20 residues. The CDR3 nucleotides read TGTGCCAGCGACGTTAGCTCTAATCCGGGACAGGGAGTTAGCAATCAGCCCCAGCATTTT. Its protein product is CASDVSSNPGQGVSNQPQHF.

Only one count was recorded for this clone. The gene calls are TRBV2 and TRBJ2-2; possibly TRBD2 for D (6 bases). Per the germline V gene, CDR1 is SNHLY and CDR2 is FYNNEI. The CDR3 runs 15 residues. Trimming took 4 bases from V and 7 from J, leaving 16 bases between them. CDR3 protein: CASSATRGRYGELFF. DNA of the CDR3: TGTGCCAGCAGTGCTACGCGGGGCCGGTACGGGGAGCTGTTTTTT.

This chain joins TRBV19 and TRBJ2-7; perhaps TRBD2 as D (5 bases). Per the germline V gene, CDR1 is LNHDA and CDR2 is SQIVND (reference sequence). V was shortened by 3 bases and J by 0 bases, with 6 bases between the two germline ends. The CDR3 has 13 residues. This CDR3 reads CASSIDYSYEQYF. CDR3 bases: TGTGCCAGTAGTATCGACTACTCCTACGAGCAGTACTTC. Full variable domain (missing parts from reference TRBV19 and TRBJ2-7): DGGITQSPKYLFRKEGQNVTLSCEQNLNHDAMYWYRQDPGQGLRLIYYSQIVNDFQKGDIAEGYSVSREKKESFPLTVTSAQKNPTAFYLCASSIDYSYEQYFGPGTRLTVT.